This T cell receptor beta chain was identified in a study of T cells in Graves' hyperthyroidism and ophthalmopathy. RNA transcripts provided the source from which TCR beta CDR3 regions were amplified. The HTBI primer set served for first-round RT-PCR of the TCR CDR3. Each CDR3 protein gets one entry after TCRdb re-called the multiplex PCR reads with MiXCR. The data show some 350,000 distinct CDR3 sequences, with about 20% seen just once and 3.7% held by the top ten. This clonotype appeared many times. V lost 5 bases and J lost 4; bases outside the gene matches: 6. The CDR3 sequence is 16 residues long. Germline CDR1 and CDR2: SGHAT and FQNNGV.

Material for sequencing was blood. This receptor was identified in a young woman with Graves' hyperthyroidism. The rearrangement uses TRBV11-2 and TRBJ2-5, with 14 positions matching TRBD2. Here the CDR3 DNA reads TGTGCCAGCAGCGCCCGACTAGCGGGGGGGCCAGAGACCCAGTACTTC. Its protein product is CASSARLAGGPETQYF.